These 16 T cell receptor beta chains came from one sample sequenced in a study of blood T cell repertoires in COVID-19. Sequencing used immunoSEQ multiplex PCR; TCRdb keeps in-frame clones, though not all of them. Among 90,000 to 120,000 clones listed, about 87% were seen once. Sequences were obtained from peripheral blood. These receptors came from a man aged 50 or older with active or convalescent COVID-19.

The count of this clone is one. J is TRBJ2-1 and V is TRBV5-4; the D gene is possibly TRBD1 (5 bases). The CDR3 totals 14 residues. The germline CDR1 and CDR2 sequences are SGHNT and YYREEE (reference sequence). V was cut by 0 bases and J by 6 bases, with 10 bases left in between. CDR3 protein: CASSLAARGNEQFF. CDR3 DNA: TGTGCCAGCAGCTTGGCCGCTAGGGGCAATGAGCAGTTCTTC.

J is TRBJ2-7 and V is TRBV2; TRBD1 matches at 10 bases. This CDR3 is built from 14 residues. The trim removed 3 bases at V and 4 bases at J, leaving 3 bases unmatched. Germline V gene sequence: CDR1 SNHLY, CDR2 FYNNEI. The CDR3 region is CASSEDRGLYEQYF. The CDR3 coding sequence is TGTGCCAGCAGTGAGGACAGGGGGTTATACGAGCAGTACTTC.

The table lists this clone with a few counts. The CDR3 nucleotides are TGTGCCAGCTCCACCCAGTGGGAGTCCCAGCATTTT. Its translation: CASSTQWESQHF. V gene TRBV18 combines with J gene TRBJ1-5; D unresolved. CDR1 KGHSH and CDR2 LQKENI come from the germline V gene. The CDR3 contains 12 residues. Deletions cut 6 bases from V and 11 bases from J, with 14 bases between.

V is TRBV15 and J is TRBJ2-7, with TRBD1 matching 7 bases. The J segment lost 4 bases and the V segment lost 0 bases, leaving 3 bases of the junction unmatched. The CDR3 totals 14 residues. Per germline, CDR1 LNHNV and CDR2 YYDKDF (reference sequence). The CDR3 bases are TGTGCCACCAGCAGAGATCAGGGGGAATACGAGCAGTACTTC. Residues: CATSRDQGEYEQYF.

This clone has just a few counts. The chain joins TRBV6-4 to TRBJ2-2, with D perhaps TRBD1 (6 bases). The CDR3 has 12 residues. V lost 4 bases to trimming and J lost 6 bases, with 6 bases between them. Germline V gene data show CDR1 as MRHNA and CDR2 as SNTAGT. The CDR3 loop reads CASSGGPGELFF. In DNA, the CDR3 is TGTGCCAGCAGTGGGGGGCCCGGGGAGCTGTTTTTT.

Here the CDR3 DNA reads TGTGCCAGCAGCGGAAGACAGGGGGCCGGAACTGAAGCTTTCTTT. Protein: CASSGRQGAGTEAFF. This chain uses TRBV5-4 with TRBJ1-1; TRBD1 agrees at 10 bases. The germline V gene has CDR1 SGHNT and CDR2 YYREEE (reference sequence). The V gene end was trimmed by 4 bases and the J gene end by 5 bases; junction bases not matched to a gene: 8. CDR3 length equals 15 residues. The full variable domain, completed using reference TRBV5-4 and TRBJ1-1, is ETGVTQSPTHLIKTRGQQVTLRCSSQSGHNTVSWYQQALGQGPQFIFQYYREEENGRGNFPPRFSGLQFPNYSSELNVNALELDDSALYLCASSGRQGAGTEAFFGQGTRLTVV.

This chain links TRBV11-2 with TRBJ1-4; a possible D gene is TRBD1 (5 bases). CDR1 is SGHAT, CDR2 FQNNGV, per germline. The length of the CDR3 is 13 residues. With 5 bases removed from V and 14 bases from J, the gap between germline ends came to 18 bases. This chain's CDR3 is CASSPDRVNELFF. CDR3 nucleotides: TGTGCCAGCAGCCCCGACAGAGTAAACGAGCTGTTTTTT.

The rearrangement joins TRBV2 to TRBJ1-1; 8 positions match TRBD1. Germline CDR1 reads SNHLY; CDR2 reads FYNNEI. Unmatched junction bases numbered 1, after V lost 0 bases and J lost 4 bases. The CDR3 has 14 residues. CDR3 nucleotides: TGTGCCAGCAGTGAAGCCAGGGGGCTCACTGAAGCTTTCTTT. This codes for CASSEARGLTEAFF. The whole variable domain, remainder taken from reference TRBV2 and TRBJ1-1, is EPEVTQTPSHQVTQMGQEVILRCVPISNHLYFYWYRQILGQKVEFLVSFYNNEISEKSEIFDDQFSVERPDGSNFTLKIRSTKLEDSAMYFCASSEARGLTEAFFGQGTRLTVV.

This chain uses TRBV5-1 with TRBJ2-6; D unclear. V was shortened by 0 bases and J by 4 bases, with 8 bases between the two germline ends. Germline CDR1 reads SGHRS; CDR2 reads YFSETQ. The CDR3 totals 15 residues. Here the CDR3 reads CASSLAGFGANVLTF. The CDR3 bases are TGCGCCAGCAGCTTGGCAGGTTTCGGGGCCAACGTCCTGACTTTC. The full variable domain, in which reference TRBV5-1 and TRBJ2-6 provide the parts outside the CDR3, is KAGVTQTPRYLIKTRGQQVTLSCSPISGHRSVSWYQQTPGQGLQFLFEYFSETQRNKGNFPGRFSGRQFSNSRSEMNVSTLELGDSALYLCASSLAGFGANVLTFGAGSRLTVL.

CDR3 in DNA: TGTGCCAGTAGTGGGACTAGCGGGACCCCTGGTACGCAGTATTTT. Amino acids: CASSGTSGTPGTQYF. The V gene is TRBV19, the J gene TRBJ2-3, with TRBD2 identical over 13 bases. With V trimmed by 5 bases and J by 8 bases, 7 bases remained unmatched. The CDR3 consists of 15 residues. The V gene's germline CDR1 is LNHDA and CDR2 SQIVND (reference sequence). Variable domain in full (rest from reference TRBV19 and TRBJ2-3): DGGITQSPKYLFRKEGQNVTLSCEQNLNHDAMYWYRQDPGQGLRLIYYSQIVNDFQKGDIAEGYSVSREKKESFPLTVTSAQKNPTAFYLCASSGTSGTPGTQYFGPGTRLTVL.

V and J are TRBV10-3 and TRBJ2-7; the D gene is possibly TRBD1 (5 bases). Germline V gives CDR1 ENHRY, CDR2 SYGVKD. Trimming removed 5 bases at V and 2 bases at J, with 10 bases between. CDR3 length: 13 residues. The CDR3 nucleotides read TGTGCCATCAGTTTAGGACACACCTACGAGCAGTACTTC. It encodes CAISLGHTYEQYF.

The chain uses TRBV11-2 and TRBJ1-1, with D perhaps TRBD1 (5 bases). V lost 1 base, J lost 2 bases, and 8 bases lay in between. Per germline, CDR1 SGHAT and CDR2 FQNNGV. The CDR3 is 14 residues long. The CDR3 DNA sequence: TGTGCCAGCAGCTTAGCGGGGGATAACACTGAAGCTTTCTTT. Its protein product is CASSLAGDNTEAFF.

The chain carries TRBV18 and TRBJ2-5; the match to TRBD1 covers 10 bases. After removal of 4 bases from V and 4 bases from J, the junction contained 3 bases not matched to a gene. Germline V gene lookup returns CDR1 KGHSH and CDR2 LQKENI. This CDR3 spans 14 amino acids. The CDR3 here is CASSQDRGPETQYF. CDR3 sequence (DNA): TGTGCCAGCTCACAAGACAGGGGGCCAGAGACCCAGTACTTC.

V and J are TRBV4-3 and TRBJ2-3, with TRBD1 identical over 9 bases. The CDR3 covers 18 residues. The J segment lost 3 bases and the V segment lost 2 bases, leaving 12 bases of the junction unmatched. From germline, CDR1 is LGHNA and CDR2 YSLEER. As DNA, the CDR3 is TGCGCCAGCAGCCAAAACCGGGACAGGGATCGGGGAACAGATACGCAGTATTTT. Translation: CASSQNRDRDRGTDTQYF.

The V call is TRBV6-5, the J call TRBJ2-5; possible D gene TRBD2, 5 bases. Looked up from germline, CDR1 is MNHEY and CDR2 is SVGAGI. Trimming shortened V by 7 bases and J by 1 base, and 13 bases separated the two germline ends. The CDR3 spans 14 residues. CDR3 in amino acids: CASTHREIQETQYF. The CDR3 DNA follows: TGTGCCAGCACCCACCGGGAAATCCAAGAGACCCAGTACTTC.

The chain has TRBV3-1 (or the pseudogene TRBV3-2) and TRBJ2-7, with 8 bases aligning to TRBD2. From germline, CDR1 is LGHDT and CDR2 YNNKEL (reference sequence). The CDR3 spans 16 residues. The V gene end was trimmed by 1 base and the J gene end by 2 bases; junction bases not matched to a gene: 7. The CDR3 sequence: CASSQVAGGNPYEQYF. The CDR3, as DNA: TGTGCCAGCAGCCAAGTCGCGGGAGGAAACCCCTACGAGCAGTACTTC.